Sequencing of this T cell receptor beta chain was carried out in a study of blood T cell repertoires in COVID-19. Donors were grouped by their self-reported clinical history. As handled by the study authors: Using reference gene primer amplification, nucleated cell counts were estimated. Clones were read by immunoSEQ multiplex PCR, and TCRdb kept only the in-frame ones, dropping some. V and J calls and clone size are as listed in that table; D and trimming were resolved from the DNA. The top ten hold about 4.2% of the sample, which has under 350,000 clones, just over 85% seen once. This CDR3 has 14 residues. Trimming removed 0 bases at V and 3 bases at J, with 9 bases between. Looked up from germline, CDR1 is SGHAT and CDR2 is FQNNGV.

This receptor was identified in a woman in her thirties or forties with acute COVID-19. The V call is TRBV11-2, the J call TRBJ2-7; no reliable D call. Input material: PBMCs or T cells enriched from blood (not recorded which). CDR3 sequence reads: CASSLDIRVYEQYF. In nucleotides, the CDR3 is TGTGCCAGCAGCTTAGATATTCGCGTCTACGAGCAGTACTTC.